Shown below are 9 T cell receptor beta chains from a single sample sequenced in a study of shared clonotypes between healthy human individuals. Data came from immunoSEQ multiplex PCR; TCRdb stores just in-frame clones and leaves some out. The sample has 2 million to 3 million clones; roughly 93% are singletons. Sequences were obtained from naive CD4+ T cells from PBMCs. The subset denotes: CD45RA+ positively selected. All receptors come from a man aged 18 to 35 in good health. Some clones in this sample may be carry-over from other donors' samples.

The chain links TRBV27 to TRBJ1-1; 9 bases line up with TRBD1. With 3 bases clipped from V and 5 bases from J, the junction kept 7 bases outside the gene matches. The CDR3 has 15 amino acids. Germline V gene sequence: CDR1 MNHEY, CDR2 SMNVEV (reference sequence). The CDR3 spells CASSFPGQGITEAFF. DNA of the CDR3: TGTGCCAGCAGTTTCCCCGGACAGGGGATAACTGAAGCTTTCTTT.

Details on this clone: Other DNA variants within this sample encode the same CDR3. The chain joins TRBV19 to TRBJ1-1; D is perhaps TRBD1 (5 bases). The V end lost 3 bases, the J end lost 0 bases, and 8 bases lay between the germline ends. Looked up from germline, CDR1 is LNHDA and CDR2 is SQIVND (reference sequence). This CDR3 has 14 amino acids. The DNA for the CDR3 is TGTGCCAGTAGTATGAGGGGAATGAACACTGAAGCTTTCTTT. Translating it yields CASSMRGMNTEAFF.

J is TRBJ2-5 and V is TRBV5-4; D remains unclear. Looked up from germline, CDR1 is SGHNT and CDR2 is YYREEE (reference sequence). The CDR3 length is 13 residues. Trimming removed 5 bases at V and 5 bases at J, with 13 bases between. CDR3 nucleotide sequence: TGTGCCAGCAGTGGCGAGTCACGGGAGACCCAGTACTTC. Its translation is CASSGESRETQYF.

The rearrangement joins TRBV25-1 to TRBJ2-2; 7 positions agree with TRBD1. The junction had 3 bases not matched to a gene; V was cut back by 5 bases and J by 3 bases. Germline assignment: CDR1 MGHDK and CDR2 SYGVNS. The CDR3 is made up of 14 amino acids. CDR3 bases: TGTGCCAGCAGTCGAGGACAGGACACCGGGGAGCTGTTTTTT. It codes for CASSRGQDTGELFF.

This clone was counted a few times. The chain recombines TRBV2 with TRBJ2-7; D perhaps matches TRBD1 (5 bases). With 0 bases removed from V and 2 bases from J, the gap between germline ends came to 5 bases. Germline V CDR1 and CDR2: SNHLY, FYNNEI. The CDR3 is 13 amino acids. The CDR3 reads CASSEAGPYEQYF. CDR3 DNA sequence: TGTGCCAGCAGTGAAGCGGGGCCCTACGAGCAGTACTTC.

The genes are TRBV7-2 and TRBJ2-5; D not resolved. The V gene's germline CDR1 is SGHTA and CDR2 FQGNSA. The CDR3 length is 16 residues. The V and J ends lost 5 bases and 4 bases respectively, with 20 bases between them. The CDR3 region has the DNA TGTGCCAGCAGCGGAGAAAGTGGGCAGACGGGAGAGACCCAGTACTTC. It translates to CASSGESGQTGETQYF.

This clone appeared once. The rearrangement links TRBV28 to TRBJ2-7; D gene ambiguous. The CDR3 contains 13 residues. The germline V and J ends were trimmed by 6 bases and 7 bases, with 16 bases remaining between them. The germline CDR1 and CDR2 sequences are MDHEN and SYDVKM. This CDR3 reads CASRLDPLGEQYF. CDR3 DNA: TGTGCCAGCAGGCTGGATCCCTTGGGGGAGCAGTACTTC.

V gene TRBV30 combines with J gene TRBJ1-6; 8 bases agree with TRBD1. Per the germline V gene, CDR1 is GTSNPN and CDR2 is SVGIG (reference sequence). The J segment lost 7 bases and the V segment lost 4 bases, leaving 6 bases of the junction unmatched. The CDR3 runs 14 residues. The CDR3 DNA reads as TGTGCCTGGAAAGTCGACAGGGGCAATTCACCCCTCCACTTT. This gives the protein CAWKVDRGNSPLHF.

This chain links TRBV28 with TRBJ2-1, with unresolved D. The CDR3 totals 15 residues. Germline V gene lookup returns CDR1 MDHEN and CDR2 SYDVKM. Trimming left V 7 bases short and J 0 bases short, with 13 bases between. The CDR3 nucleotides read TGTGCCAGCACCGCCCCCGCTAGCTCCTACAATGAGCAGTTCTTC. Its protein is CASTAPASSYNEQFF.